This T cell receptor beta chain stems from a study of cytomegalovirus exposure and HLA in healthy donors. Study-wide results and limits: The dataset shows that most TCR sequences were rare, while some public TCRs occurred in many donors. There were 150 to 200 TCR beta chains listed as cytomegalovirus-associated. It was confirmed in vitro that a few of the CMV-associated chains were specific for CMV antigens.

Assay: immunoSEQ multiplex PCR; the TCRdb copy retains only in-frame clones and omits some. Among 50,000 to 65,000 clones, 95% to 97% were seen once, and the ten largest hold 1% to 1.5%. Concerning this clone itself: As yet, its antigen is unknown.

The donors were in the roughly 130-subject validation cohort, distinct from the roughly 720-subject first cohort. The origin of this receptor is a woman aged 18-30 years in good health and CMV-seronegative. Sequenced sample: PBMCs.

CDR3 region: CASSQVVGTGVHEQYF. CDR3 sequence (DNA): TGCGCCAGCAGCCAAGTGGTAGGGACAGGGGTCCACGAGCAGTACTTC. This chain links TRBV4-1 with TRBJ2-7, with 10 bases aligning to TRBD1. J was trimmed by 5 bases and V by 1 base; bases with no gene match: 8. Germline CDR1 reads MGHRA; CDR2 reads YSYEKL. The CDR3 extends over 16 amino acids.